One and the same sample provided the 23 T cell receptor beta chains below, sequenced in a study of T cell responses to AZD1222 COVID-19 vaccine. Using immunoSEQ multiplex PCR, the repertoire was profiled, and TCRdb retains in-frame clones only, with some absent. Of 100,000 to 150,000 clones listed, 88% are singletons. Sequenced material: peripheral blood, taken on day 0 of AZD1222 vaccination. These receptors were taken from an adult in good health.

As regards this clone: One junction end does not reproduce the germline sequence, and a read error may be involved. The chain uses TRBV7-9 and TRBJ1-1; 9 bases are shared with TRBD1. The CDR3 has 14 residues. The germline V gene encodes CDR1 SEHNR and CDR2 FQNEAQ (reference sequence). The CDR3 loop is CANSLGTGNPEAFF. Written as DNA, the CDR3 is TGTGCCAACAGCTTAGGGACAGGGAACCCTGAAGCTTTCTTT.

The J gene is TRBJ2-2, the V gene TRBV4-3, with 8 bases identical to TRBD2. This CDR3 is 18 amino acids long. Germline V gene lookup returns CDR1 LGHNA and CDR2 YSLEER. Losses at the gene ends were 1 base for V and 0 bases for J; bases not matched to a gene: 7. CDR3 bases: TGCGCCAGCAGCCAAGGGGGAGCGGGGGCAGCGAACACCGGGGAGCTGTTTTTT. Its protein is CASSQGGAGAANTGELFF.

This chain connects TRBV12-3 or TRBV12-4 to TRBJ1-1, with D maybe TRBD1 (6 bases). Trimming cost V 8 bases and J 4 bases, with 11 bases left between them. This CDR3 has 12 residues. CDR3 in DNA: TGTGCCAGCCGAGGGGGGTCCACTGAAGCTTTCTTT. Protein product: CASRGGSTEAFF.

The rearrangement uses TRBV5-6 and TRBJ1-2; D not resolved. The length of the CDR3 is 13 residues. V was trimmed by 2 bases and J by 7 bases, leaving 12 bases between them. Germline V lookup: CDR1 SGHDT, CDR2 YYEEEE. For the CDR3, the DNA is TGTGCCAGCAGCTTAGGGCAGCGGGGTGGCTACACCTTC. Its translation is CASSLGQRGGYTF.

The chain uses TRBV3-1 (or the pseudogene TRBV3-2) and TRBJ1-2, with TRBD1 as a possible D gene (6 bases). From germline, CDR1 is LGHDT and CDR2 YNNKEL (reference sequence). The CDR3 runs to 15 residues. V was trimmed by 1 base and J by 3 bases, leaving 12 bases between them. The CDR3 coding sequence is TGTGCCAGCAGCCAAGCTGGCAGGGGTGACTATGGCTACACCTTC. Translation gives CASSQAGRGDYGYTF.

The V gene is TRBV7-8, the J gene TRBJ1-3; D not certain. Looked up from germline, CDR1 is SGHVS and CDR2 is FQNEAQ. There are 16 residues in the CDR3. Trimming took 1 base from V and 4 from J, leaving 14 bases between them. The CDR3 reads CASSLVSAGFGNTIYF. CDR3 nucleotides: TGTGCCAGCAGCTTAGTCTCCGCCGGGTTCGGAAACACCATATATTTT.

The chain joins TRBV11-3 to TRBJ1-1; D remains unclear. V lost 5 bases and J 0 bases, leaving 7 bases between the germline ends. CDR3 length: 13 residues. CDR1 is SGHNT and CDR2 is YENEEA in the germline V gene. CDR3 sequence reads: CASSPGMNTEAFF. The CDR3 bases are TGTGCCAGCAGCCCCGGGATGAACACTGAAGCTTTCTTT.

The count of this clone is one. This rearrangement joins TRBV3-1 (or the pseudogene TRBV3-2) to TRBJ2-3; 9 bases map to TRBD1. The CDR3 loop spans 14 amino acids. Germline values: CDR1 LGHDT, CDR2 YNNKEL (reference sequence). Trimming removed 1 base from V and 6 bases from J; junction bases left unmatched: 2. The DNA of the CDR3 is TGTGCCAGCAGCCAAGGACAGGGGGTTGATACGCAGTATTTT. It specifies CASSQGQGVDTQYF.

CDR3 region: CASSYSVSGTNEKLFF. In DNA form, the CDR3 reads TGTGCCAGCAGTTACTCGGTTAGCGGGACTAATGAAAAACTGTTTTTT. This chain joins TRBV7-6 and TRBJ1-4; D gene ambiguous. Germline-derived CDR1 and CDR2 are SGHVS and FNYEAQ. This CDR3 is 16 amino acids long. V lost 6 bases, J lost 2 bases, and 16 bases lay in between.

The chain links TRBV2 to TRBJ2-2; 11 positions match TRBD2. This CDR3 contains 16 residues. V was pared by 4 bases and J by 1 base, with 2 bases of the junction left unmatched. Germline loops: CDR1 SNHLY, CDR2 FYNNEI. The CDR3 DNA sequence: TGTGCCAGCAGTGCCGGGACTAGCGGGAACACCGGGGAGCTGTTTTTT. The encoded protein is CASSAGTSGNTGELFF.

Concerning this clone itself: The junction and the germline gene differ at one end; a read error may be behind it. The genes are TRBV2 and TRBJ2-5; no firm D call. The germline CDR1 and CDR2 sequences are SNHLY and FYNNEI. The CDR3 covers 14 residues. In DNA, the CDR3 is TGTGCCAGCACTGAAGGTCAGCTACGGGAGACCCAGTACTTC. This gives the protein CASTEGQLRETQYF.

The chain is built from TRBV15 and TRBJ2-7; D may be TRBD2 (6 bases). V lost 1 base and J lost 1, with 11 bases in between. The CDR3 consists of 15 residues. The germline V gene has CDR1 LNHNV and CDR2 YYDKDF (reference sequence). This CDR3 reads CATSRAGERSYEQYF. In DNA form, the CDR3 reads TGTGCCACCAGCAGAGCGGGAGAGCGGTCCTACGAGCAGTACTTC.

This rearrangement joins TRBV19 to TRBJ1-2, with a tentative D call TRBD1 (5 bases). The CDR3 loop spans 12 amino acids. Germline assignment: CDR1 LNHDA and CDR2 SQIVND (reference sequence). Trimming left V 6 bases short and J 7 bases short, with 12 bases between. Written as DNA, the CDR3 is TGTGCCAGTAGCCCCGACAGTAGTGGCTACACCTTC. Protein: CASSPDSSGYTF.

The V and J genes are TRBV7-9 and TRBJ1-2; D is unclear. Deletions cut 1 base from V and 6 bases from J, with 6 bases between. Germline V gene sequence: CDR1 SEHNR, CDR2 FQNEAQ (reference sequence). This CDR3 has 12 residues. The CDR3 is CASSLEYHGYTF. The CDR3 region has the DNA TGTGCCAGCAGCTTAGAATACCATGGCTACACCTTC. Filled out from reference TRBV7-9 and TRBJ1-2, the complete variable domain reads DTGVSQNPRHKITKRGQNVTFRCDPISEHNRLYWYRQTLGQGPEFLTYFQNEAQLEKSRLLSDRFSAERPKGSFSTLEIQRTEQGDSAMYLCASSLEYHGYTFGSGTRLTVV.

V and J are TRBV12-3 or TRBV12-4 and TRBJ2-7; maybe TRBD2 (5 bases). This CDR3 region has 12 residues. V shed 4 bases and J shed 3 bases, with 7 bases lying between them. The CDR3 spells CASSYRDYEQYF. Here the CDR3 DNA reads TGTGCCAGCAGTTACCGGGACTACGAGCAGTACTTC.

This clone turned up a few times. J is TRBJ2-3 and V is TRBV27; D is possibly TRBD1 or TRBD2 (6 bases each). Germline CDR1 is MNHEY and CDR2 is SMNVEV (reference sequence). Trimming took off 5 bases at V and 5 bases at J, with 17 bases between the two ends. CDR3 size: 15 residues. CDR3 coding DNA: TGTGCCAGCAGTCCCGGTTGGGGGGCGCAAGATACGCAGTATTTT. This gives the protein CASSPGWGAQDTQYF.

This clone was seen a few times. The chain links TRBV19 to TRBJ1-4, with D perhaps matching TRBD1 (5 bases). The CDR3 is 16 amino acids. With 3 bases removed from V and 1 base from J, the gap between germline ends came to 12 bases. CDR1 and CDR2 from the germline V gene are LNHDA and SQIVND (reference sequence). The CDR3 nucleotides read TGTGCCAGTAGTATCACGAGACAGAAAACTAATGAAAAACTGTTTTTT. It is translated as CASSITRQKTNEKLFF.

This chain connects TRBV28 to TRBJ1-2; D is unclear. CDR1 and CDR2 (germline): MDHEN, SYDVKM. The CDR3 is 14 residues long. V dropped 5 bases and J dropped 4 bases, with 14 bases sitting between them. In DNA, the CDR3 is TGTGCCAGCAGTCCCCCCCTAATCGGCTATGGCTACACCTTC. It specifies CASSPPLIGYGYTF.

The gene calls are TRBV11-2 and TRBJ1-1, with 7 bases aligning to TRBD1. Germline lookup yields CDR1 SGHAT and CDR2 FQNNGV. The CDR3 totals 15 residues. J was trimmed by 2 bases and V by 0 bases; bases with no gene match: 3. The CDR3 here is CASSLETGENTEAFF. The CDR3 coding sequence is TGTGCCAGCAGCTTAGAAACAGGGGAAAACACTGAAGCTTTCTTT.

The V gene is TRBV4-1, the J gene TRBJ2-3; 11 positions agree with TRBD1. The germline gives CDR1 MGHRA, CDR2 YSYEKL. This CDR3 has 16 residues. V lost 4 bases to trimming and J lost 4 bases; unmatched junction nucleotides: 7. In DNA form, the CDR3 reads TGCGCCAGCAGCCCGGGGACAGGGGGTCCCGCAGATACGCAGTATTTT. Translating it yields CASSPGTGGPADTQYF.

V gene TRBV11-2 combines with J gene TRBJ2-1; 7 bases fit TRBD2. The CDR3 covers 14 residues. V trimming: 5 bases; J trimming: 8 bases; junction bases outside the gene matches: 9. The germline CDR1 and CDR2 sequences are SGHAT and FQNNGV. DNA for the CDR3: TGTGCCAGCAGCGCTGGACTAGTTTCGGATGAGCAGTTCTTC. The encoded protein is CASSAGLVSDEQFF.

V gene TRBV11-2 combines with J gene TRBJ2-1; D may be TRBD2 (6 bases). Trimming removed 6 bases at V and 4 bases at J, with 16 bases between. CDR3 length: 15 residues. Germline V CDR1 and CDR2: SGHAT, FQNNGV. In nucleotides, the CDR3 is TGTGCCAGCAGACCCATCACCGGGAGATACAATGAGCAGTTCTTC. Translated, it gives CASRPITGRYNEQFF.

The CDR3 here is CASSMGRGGVVPQHF. CDR3 coding DNA: TGTGCCAGTAGTATGGGCAGGGGGGGAGTTGTGCCCCAGCATTTT. The chain has TRBV19 and TRBJ1-5; 7 bases align to TRBD1. The CDR3 has 15 residues. Germline CDR1 LNHDA, CDR2 SQIVND (reference sequence). Losses at the gene ends were 3 bases for V and 9 bases for J; bases not matched to a gene: 11.